Each of the 30 T cell receptor beta chains below was sequenced from the same sample in a study of T cell responses to AZD1222 COVID-19 vaccine. The repertoire was sequenced with immunoSEQ multiplex PCR; TCRdb's copy has only in-frame clones and lacks some. The sample has about 140,000 clones, about 90% seen once. Source: peripheral blood, taken 28 days after the second dose of the MenACWY control vaccine. Receptor source: an adult who received the MenACWY meningococcal vaccine as a control.

The rearrangement links TRBV5-1 to TRBJ2-3; D call uncertain. This CDR3 has 14 amino acids. Germline V lookup: CDR1 SGHRS, CDR2 YFSETQ. Deletions cut 2 bases from V and 2 bases from J, with 9 bases between. Written as DNA, the CDR3 is TGCGCCAGCAGCTTAGGGCCGTCCACAGATACGCAGTATTTT. Translation: CASSLGPSTDTQYF.

This chain connects TRBV28 to TRBJ1-2; D not certain. Per the germline V gene, CDR1 is MDHEN and CDR2 is SYDVKM. V shed 1 base and J shed 3 bases, with 3 bases lying between them. The CDR3 is made up of 12 amino acids. CDR3 bases: TGTGCCAGCAGTTTATTGGACTATGGCTACACCTTC. This encodes CASSLLDYGYTF.

V is TRBV7-2 and J is TRBJ1-4, with D unclear. Germline CDR1 reads SGHTA; CDR2 reads FQGNSA. The CDR3 is 16 amino acids. Trimming cost V 1 base and J 11 bases, with 20 bases left between them. The CDR3 nucleotides are TGTGCCAGCAGCTTAGAACTGTGGGCAGGCGTTAACAAACTGTTTTTT. It codes for CASSLELWAGVNKLFF.

The chain couples TRBV7-3 to TRBJ2-1, with D unresolved. CDR1 and CDR2 from the germline V gene are SGHTA and FQGTGA. The CDR3 contains 15 residues. With 2 bases removed from V and 6 bases from J, the gap between germline ends came to 14 bases. The CDR3 sequence is CASSLDQSSGNEQFF. For the CDR3, the DNA is TGTGCCAGCAGCTTAGACCAAAGCTCGGGCAATGAGCAGTTCTTC.

The chain uses TRBV19 and TRBJ2-1; 7 bases align to TRBD1. The CDR3 is 14 amino acids. In germline, CDR1 is LNHDA, CDR2 SQIVND (reference sequence). J gave up 7 bases and V 4 bases, and 7 bases lay outside the gene matches. The CDR3 loop reads CASSTLQGTNEQFF. CDR3 DNA sequence: TGTGCCAGTAGTACCCTACAGGGGACGAATGAGCAGTTCTTC.

The V call is TRBV4-3, the J call TRBJ2-2; 11 positions match TRBD2. J was trimmed by 4 bases and V by 3 bases; bases with no gene match: 7. CDR3 length: 17 amino acids. CDR1 and CDR2 from the germline V gene are LGHNA and YSLEER. CDR3 loop: CASSQSLAGGSTGELFF. The CDR3 DNA follows: TGCGCCAGCAGCCAGTCTTTAGCGGGAGGGAGCACCGGGGAGCTGTTTTTT.

The chain carries TRBV11-2 and TRBJ2-2, with 9 nucleotides matching TRBD1. This CDR3 spans 16 amino acids. Trimming cost V 6 bases and J 6 bases; bases outside gene matches: 11. Germline-derived CDR1 and CDR2 are SGHAT and FQNNGV. CDR3 nucleotides: TGTGCCAGCAGACAACCCGGGACAGGGCGCCCCGGGGAGCTGTTTTTT. Amino acid sequence: CASRQPGTGRPGELFF.

The chain joins TRBV7-9 to TRBJ1-1; D is ambiguous. V was clipped by 0 bases and J by 10 bases, with 18 bases between them. CDR3 length: 15 residues. Germline CDR1 is SEHNR and CDR2 is FQNEAQ (reference sequence). The CDR3 DNA is TGTGCCAGCAGCTTAGCTATTTTTAATAAGGGAGGAGCTTTCTTT. Protein product: CASSLAIFNKGGAFF.

The chain combines TRBV27 with TRBJ1-5, with D maybe TRBD1 (5 bases). The V and J ends lost 4 bases and 5 bases respectively, with 12 bases between them. The CDR3 has 14 amino acids. From germline, CDR1 is MNHEY and CDR2 SMNVEV (reference sequence). CDR3 protein: CASSSGRDHQPQHF. In DNA, the CDR3 is TGTGCCAGCAGTTCGGGACGTGATCATCAGCCCCAGCATTTT.

This clone has only one observation. The chain recombines TRBV19 with TRBJ1-1; 7 bases match TRBD1. This CDR3 region has 14 residues. Germline V gives CDR1 LNHDA, CDR2 SQIVND (reference sequence). Unmatched junction bases numbered 4, after V lost 5 bases and J lost 1 base. CDR3 sequence (DNA): TGTGCCAGTAGTTTCTGGACAGGGAACACTGAAGCTTTCTTT. Amino acid sequence: CASSFWTGNTEAFF.

This sequence joins TRBV4-1 and TRBJ2-1; the match to TRBD1 covers 7 bases. The CDR3 spans 17 residues. The germline V gene encodes CDR1 MGHRA and CDR2 YSYEKL. J was trimmed by 4 bases and V by 0 bases; bases with no gene match: 9. The CDR3 DNA reads as TGCGCCAGCAGCCAAGAAGGTACGGGACAGCGATACAATGAGCAGTTCTTC. It codes for CASSQEGTGQRYNEQFF.

The chain joins TRBV7-2 to TRBJ2-7, with D maybe TRBD2 (5 bases). The ends were cut back, 1 base at V and 1 base at J, with 8 bases in the middle. Germline CDR1 is SGHTA and CDR2 is FQGNSA. The CDR3 extends over 14 amino acids. CDR3 in amino acids: CASSLDRGSYEQYF. In DNA form, the CDR3 reads TGTGCCAGCAGCTTAGACCGGGGTTCCTACGAGCAGTACTTC.

The chain employs TRBV28 and TRBJ1-4, with D unclear. Germline CDR1 MDHEN, CDR2 SYDVKM. The CDR3 extends over 13 amino acids. Trimming removed 4 bases at V and 0 bases at J, with 3 bases between. CDR3 nucleotides: TGTGCCAGCAGTTCAGCAACTAATGAAAAACTGTTTTTT. Translated, it gives CASSSATNEKLFF.

Regarding this clone: The junction and the germline gene differ at one end; a read error may be behind it. V usage is TRBV6-6 and J usage is TRBJ2-7; 11 nucleotides match TRBD2. CDR1 is MNHNY and CDR2 is SVGAGI in the germline V gene (reference sequence). The CDR3 sequence is 16 residues long. The CDR3 region has the DNA TGTGCCAGCAGTGACTCTCTAGCGGGGGGATCCTACGAGCAGTACTTC. Translated: CASSDSLAGGSYEQYF.

In its sample, this clone was seen once. The gene calls are TRBV20-1 and TRBJ1-2; 7 nucleotides line up with TRBD1. V dropped 4 bases and J dropped 11; count of bases not matched to a gene: 7. Germline values: CDR1 DFQATT, CDR2 SNEGSKA (reference sequence). The CDR3 runs 11 residues. CDR3 in DNA: TGCAGTGCTACCGACAGGGCGGTATACACCTTC. Translation gives CSATDRAVYTF.

CDR3 sequence reads: CASSFLVGETQYF. The CDR3 coding sequence is TGTGCCAGCAGTTTTTTGGTTGGGGAGACCCAGTACTTC. The chain uses TRBV12-3 or TRBV12-4 and TRBJ2-5; no firm D call. This CDR3 is 13 amino acids long. Trimming stripped 3 bases from V and 5 bases from J, with 10 bases between.

V is TRBV6-5 and J is TRBJ2-3, with 13 bases lining up with TRBD2. The V and J ends lost 4 bases and 4 bases, in that order; junction bases with no gene match: 5. Germline CDR1 is MNHEY and CDR2 is SVGAGI. CDR3 length: 16 amino acids. For the CDR3, the DNA is TGTGCCAGCAGTTTAACTAGCGGGAGGGCTTCAGATACGCAGTATTTT. It yields the protein CASSLTSGRASDTQYF.

The V gene is TRBV18, the J gene TRBJ2-1; D possibly corresponds to TRBD1 (6 bases). CDR1 and CDR2 (germline): KGHSH, LQKENI. The CDR3 has 15 residues. The V end was cut by 3 bases, the J end by 7 bases, with 16 bases between. CDR3 region: CASSPGDVQGNEQFF. For the CDR3, the DNA is TGTGCCAGCTCACCGGGAGACGTCCAGGGGAATGAGCAGTTCTTC.

The genes are TRBV9 and TRBJ1-2; 9 bases agree with TRBD1. Per the germline V gene, CDR1 is SGDLS and CDR2 is YYNGEE. This CDR3 spans 14 amino acids. Trimming took 4 bases from V and 8 from J; bases not matched to a gene: 9. CDR3 nucleotide sequence: TGTGCCAGCAGCACCGGGACAGGGAAGTGGGGCTACACCTTC. Protein product: CASSTGTGKWGYTF.

In its sample, this clone was seen once. This sequence joins TRBV19 and TRBJ1-1; D possibly corresponds to TRBD1 (5 bases). The CDR3 runs to 14 residues. V lost 4 bases and J lost 0, with 9 bases in between. CDR1 is LNHDA, CDR2 SQIVND, per germline (reference sequence). The CDR3 DNA sequence: TGTGCCAGTAGTACAGGGCCCATGAACACTGAAGCTTTCTTT. This gives the protein CASSTGPMNTEAFF.

The chain uses TRBV19 and TRBJ2-7; 14 bases are a match to TRBD2. The germline gives CDR1 LNHDA, CDR2 SQIVND (reference sequence). The J segment lost 4 bases and the V segment lost 5 bases, leaving 7 bases of the junction unmatched. The length of the CDR3 is 16 residues. Written as DNA, the CDR3 is TGTGCCAGTAGTCCGGGGACTAGCGGGGGCCGGTACGAGCAGTACTTC. It encodes CASSPGTSGGRYEQYF. The full variable domain, in which reference TRBV19 and TRBJ2-7 provide the parts outside the CDR3, is DGGITQSPKYLFRKEGQNVTLSCEQNLNHDAMYWYRQDPGQGLRLIYYSQIVNDFQKGDIAEGYSVSREKKESFPLTVTSAQKNPTAFYLCASSPGTSGGRYEQYFGPGTRLTVT.

This clone was seen a handful of times. V is TRBV20-1 and J is TRBJ1-2; TRBD1 might be the D (6 bases). V was trimmed by 3 bases and J by 6 bases, leaving 8 bases between them. There are 11 residues in the CDR3. Germline V gene data show CDR1 as DFQATT and CDR2 as SNEGSKA (reference sequence). The CDR3 is CSASRGHGYTF. CDR3 DNA sequence: TGCAGTGCTAGTCGGGGGCATGGCTACACCTTC.

As DNA, the CDR3 is TGTGCCAGCAGAGGGGGGTACGAGACCCAGTACTTC. Its protein product is CASRGGYETQYF. The chain carries TRBV6-5 and TRBJ2-5; either TRBD1 or TRBD2 may supply D (6 bases each). This CDR3 contains 12 residues. V gave up 6 bases and J gave up 5 bases, with 10 bases separating them. The V gene's germline CDR1 is MNHEY and CDR2 SVGAGI.

In its sample, this clone was seen once. The chain recombines TRBV4-2 with TRBJ2-7, with 11 nucleotides matching TRBD2. Germline V CDR1 and CDR2: LGHNA, YNFKEQ. Germline trimming cut 1 base from V and 3 bases from J; bases unmatched to any gene: 2. There are 15 residues in the CDR3. This chain's CDR3 is CASSQAGTSGYEQYF. CDR3 coding DNA: TGTGCCAGCAGCCAAGCCGGGACTAGCGGCTACGAGCAGTACTTC.

The chain couples TRBV12-5 to TRBJ2-1; tentative D call: TRBD1 (6 bases). Germline V gives CDR1 LGHNT, CDR2 FRNRAP. With 0 bases removed from V and 12 bases from J, the gap between germline ends came to 6 bases. The CDR3 length is 11 residues. Here the CDR3 reads CASGLVDRQFF. As DNA, the CDR3 is TGTGCTAGTGGTTTGGTGGACAGGCAGTTCTTC.

The chain combines TRBV28 with TRBJ1-1; 9 nucleotides match TRBD1. Unmatched junction bases numbered 24, after V lost 4 bases and J lost 6 bases. The CDR3 consists of 20 residues. CDR1 and CDR2 (germline): MDHEN, SYDVKM. This CDR3 is CASSSSFDWGQGEPNAEAFF. CDR3 DNA sequence: TGTGCCAGCAGTTCTTCATTCGACTGGGGACAGGGAGAGCCCAACGCTGAAGCTTTCTTT.

The chain carries TRBV19 and TRBJ1-5; tentative D call: TRBD1 (6 bases). Trimming cost V 5 bases and J 1 base, with 18 bases left between them. CDR1 and CDR2 from the germline V gene are LNHDA and SQIVND (reference sequence). The CDR3 length is 17 residues. The CDR3 DNA sequence: TGTGCCAGTAGTTCCCGGGACATCACGGTCAGCAATCAGCCCCAGCATTTT. This sequence encodes CASSSRDITVSNQPQHF.

V gene TRBV9 combines with J gene TRBJ1-3; the D gene is possibly TRBD1 (5 bases). Germline loops: CDR1 SGDLS, CDR2 YYNGEE. CDR3 length equals 16 residues. Trimming left V 4 bases short and J 2 bases short, with 16 bases between. This CDR3 reads CASSPTSGNAGNTIYF. The CDR3 DNA reads as TGTGCCAGCAGCCCGACTTCAGGGAACGCTGGAAACACCATATATTTT.

V usage is TRBV7-6 and J usage is TRBJ2-3; no definite D call. The V end was cut by 0 bases, the J end by 3 bases, with 10 bases between. Germline lookup yields CDR1 SGHVS and CDR2 FNYEAQ. The length of the CDR3 is 15 residues. The CDR3 loop is CASSLAQAATDTQYF. CDR3 nucleotide sequence: TGTGCCAGCAGCTTAGCTCAGGCTGCGACAGATACGCAGTATTTT.

J is TRBJ1-6 and V is TRBV7-9; weak D call: TRBD1 (5 bases). This CDR3 spans 18 amino acids. The V and J ends lost 1 base and 0 bases respectively, with 13 bases between them. Germline CDR1 SEHNR, CDR2 FQNEAQ (reference sequence). The DNA for the CDR3 is TGTGCCAGCAGCTTAGTGGGGGGGACCCGCTCCTATAATTCACCCCTCCACTTT. Translated: CASSLVGGTRSYNSPLHF.